The T cell receptor beta chain under discussion was sequenced for a study of blood T cells in healthy people across ages. Whole-study results and caveats: Higher naive T cell percentage went strongly together with higher TCR beta diversity. A roughly linear fall in TCR beta diversity per million T cells was seen with increasing age.

This CDR3 is built from 14 residues. Germline lookup yields CDR1 MNHNS and CDR2 SASEGT. The V gene lost 2 bases and the J gene lost 12 bases, with 17 bases spanning the gap. Concerning this clonotype: Its specificity is unknown.

Together with a sample-barcoded 5' primer, a J-beta primer mix was included in a second PCR lasting about 7 to 12 cycles. One entry per CDR3 protein, called by TCRdb with MiXCR from the 5' RACE reads. The table includes approximately 800,000 distinct CDR3 sequences, about 61% detected once. Material for sequencing was blood. This chain links TRBV6-1 with TRBJ2-4; D assignment may be TRBD1 or TRBD2 (7 bases each). The source is a man between 35 and 55 years old in good health. CDR3 nucleotides: TGTGCCAGCAGTGAACAGGGGGGGTTGGGGAATCAGTACTTC. Its translation is CASSEQGGLGNQYF.